These 9 T cell receptor beta chains came from one sample sequenced in a study of blood T cell repertoires in COVID-19 (dated by TCRdb to 2020 to 2022). The library was produced with the immunoSEQ multiplex PCR assay. Here the immuneACCESS table is served through TCRdb, limited to in-frame sequences with V and J called. Missing clones are a known gap in these copies; in checked studies unresolved V genes cover under half, and the rest lacks a known reason. The sample profile shows some 350,000 clones; about 90% of them were found once. Of the sample, 2.5% to 3% is held by the ten largest clones. Sequences were obtained from PBMCs or T cells enriched from blood (not recorded which). The receptors derive from a woman in her thirties who had recovered from COVID-19.

This clone came up once. The chain links TRBV7-9 to TRBJ2-1; D may be TRBD2 (6 bases). The CDR3 extends over 16 amino acids. The germline V gene encodes CDR1 SEHNR and CDR2 FQNEAQ (reference sequence). V was trimmed by 4 bases and J by 4 bases, leaving 17 bases between them. The CDR3, as DNA: TGTGCCAGCAGCTCCCAGCGGACTACGGGTTACAATGAGCAGTTCTTC. It codes for CASSSQRTTGYNEQFF. Looking up the rest from reference TRBV7-9 and TRBJ2-1 gives the full variable domain: DTGVSQNPRHKITKRGQNVTFRCDPISEHNRLYWYRQTLGQGPEFLTYFQNEAQLEKSRLLSDRFSAERPKGSFSTLEIQRTEQGDSAMYLCASSSQRTTGYNEQFFGPGTRLTVL.

This clone is a singleton in its sample. The chain carries TRBV19 and TRBJ1-3; 12 bases align to TRBD1. The CDR3 runs to 16 residues. Germline-derived CDR1 and CDR2 are LNHDA and SQIVND (reference sequence). Trimming removed 5 bases from V and 7 bases from J; junction bases left unmatched: 9. The CDR3 sequence: CASSRGTGGAGNTIYF. Written as DNA, the CDR3 is TGTGCCAGTAGTCGAGGGACAGGGGGCGCCGGGAACACCATATATTTT.

The chain links TRBV7-8 to TRBJ2-2; 14 nucleotides align to TRBD2. CDR3 size: 17 residues. In germline, CDR1 is SGHVS, CDR2 FQNEAQ. V lost 3 bases to trimming and J lost 4 bases; unmatched junction nucleotides: 4. CDR3 residues: CASSLTSGRATTGELFF. The CDR3 bases are TGTGCCAGCAGCTTGACTAGCGGGAGGGCCACCACCGGGGAGCTGTTTTTT.

J is TRBJ2-1 and V is TRBV7-9; TRBD2 matches at 8 bases. This CDR3 contains 15 residues. Germline CDR1 reads SEHNR; CDR2 reads FQNEAQ (reference sequence). V lost 5 bases and J lost 4; bases outside the gene matches: 7. The DNA of the CDR3 is TGTGCCAGCAGCCAAGCGGGACTAGGATACAATGAGCAGTTCTTC. As protein: CASSQAGLGYNEQFF.

This chain connects TRBV3-1 (or the pseudogene TRBV3-2) to TRBJ2-1, with 12 bases lining up with TRBD2. CDR1 LGHDT and CDR2 YNNKEL come from the germline V gene (reference sequence). CDR3 length: 14 residues. With 6 bases clipped from V and 8 bases from J, the junction kept 5 bases outside the gene matches. CDR3 sequence reads: CASRPSGGAHEQFF. DNA of the CDR3: TGTGCCAGCAGGCCTAGCGGGGGGGCTCATGAGCAGTTCTTC.

This clone was seen only once. The rearrangement joins TRBV28 to TRBJ2-7, with TRBD2 identical over 9 bases. This CDR3 is built from 14 residues. V gave up 6 bases and J gave up 0 bases; unmatched junction bases: 3. From germline, CDR1 is MDHEN and CDR2 SYDVKM. The CDR3 spells CASRLSGSSYEQYF. CDR3 in DNA: TGTGCCAGCAGACTTAGCGGGAGCTCCTACGAGCAGTACTTC.

V usage is TRBV4-2 and J usage is TRBJ2-2; 8 bases map to TRBD2. V dropped 0 bases and J dropped 3; count of bases not matched to a gene: 3. Looked up from germline, CDR1 is LGHNA and CDR2 is YNFKEQ. The CDR3 spans 16 residues. In DNA form, the CDR3 reads TGTGCCAGCAGCCAAGACACTAGCGGATACACCGGGGAGCTGTTTTTT. Amino acids: CASSQDTSGYTGELFF.

Only a few counts were recorded for this clone. Different DNA sequences within this sample yield the same CDR3. The chain employs TRBV9 and TRBJ1-6; unclear D gene. There are 16 residues in the CDR3. CDR1 is SGDLS, CDR2 YYNGEE, per germline. Trimming removed 2 bases from V and 0 bases from J, with 9 bases in between. The CDR3 loop reads CASSVGGSSYNSPLHF. The CDR3 DNA is TGTGCCAGCAGCGTCGGCGGGAGCTCCTATAATTCACCCCTCCACTTT.

This chain connects TRBV18 to TRBJ1-2, with 8 positions matching TRBD1. The length of the CDR3 is 13 residues. Trimming removed 1 base from V and 6 bases from J; junction bases left unmatched: 1. Germline V gene sequence: CDR1 KGHSH, CDR2 LQKENI. The CDR3 DNA sequence: TGTGCCAGCTCACCACAGACAGGGGATGGCTACACCTTC. It is translated as CASSPQTGDGYTF. Variable domain in full (rest from reference TRBV18 and TRBJ1-2): NAGVMQNPRHLVRRRGQEARLRCSPMKGHSHVYWYRQLPEEGLKFMVYLQKENIIDESGMPKERFSAEFPKEGPSILRIQQVVRGDSAAYFCASSPQTGDGYTFGSGTRLTVV.